One sample yielded the 8 T cell receptor beta chains listed below, sequenced in a study of identical twins. Via MiXCR, TCRdb re-called the 5' RACE reads, giving one row per CDR3 protein. The sample lists approximately 220,000 distinct CDR3 sequences; 6.5% to 8.5% were seen once. These sequences were also reported in another study, on yellow fever vaccine responses in identical twins.

The source material was memory (CD45RO+) T cells sorted from blood. These receptor sequences come from a woman aged 18-30 years in good health.

This clonotype was found a few times. The rearrangement joins TRBV20-1 to TRBJ2-2; no definite D call. The V gene's germline CDR1 is DFQATT and CDR2 SNEGSKA (reference sequence). Trimming pared 1 base from V and 6 bases from J, leaving 9 bases between. The CDR3 length is 13 residues. CDR3 loop: CSARVKESGELFF. The CDR3 DNA is TGCAGTGCTAGAGTAAAGGAGTCCGGGGAGCTGTTTTTT.

The chain has TRBV28 and TRBJ2-5; 13 bases agree with TRBD2. Germline assignment: CDR1 MDHEN and CDR2 SYDVKM. V lost 7 bases to trimming and J lost 3 bases; unmatched junction nucleotides: 5. The CDR3 spans 15 residues. CDR3 in amino acids: CASTELAGGEETQYF. CDR3 DNA: TGTGCCAGCACGGAACTAGCGGGGGGGGAAGAGACCCAGTACTTC.

CDR3 sequence: CASSQLPEFGTQYF. The CDR3, as DNA: TGCGCCAGCAGCCAGCTCCCAGAGTTTGGGACCCAGTACTTC. This chain connects TRBV5-1 to TRBJ2-5; no firm D call. Per the germline V gene, CDR1 is SGHRS and CDR2 is YFSETQ. The CDR3 covers 14 residues. V was shortened by 4 bases and J by 7 bases, with 17 bases between the two germline ends.

This clonotype was seen only a few times. The chain employs TRBV5-1 and TRBJ2-7; no firm D call. The CDR3 extends over 15 amino acids. Germline assignment: CDR1 SGHRS and CDR2 YFSETQ. Trimming took 4 bases from V and 0 from J, leaving 14 bases between them. CDR3 residues: CASSRTGPSSYEQYF. CDR3 bases: TGCGCCAGCAGCCGAACCGGGCCGAGCTCCTACGAGCAGTACTTC.

In its sample, this clonotype was seen many times. The V gene is TRBV14, the J gene TRBJ2-1, with 12 bases fitting TRBD2. Germline V gene lookup returns CDR1 SGHDN and CDR2 FVKESK. This CDR3 contains 16 residues. J gave up 6 bases and V 4 bases, and 7 bases lay outside the gene matches. The CDR3: CASSRASGGARNEQFF. The DNA for the CDR3 is TGTGCCAGCAGCCGAGCTAGCGGGGGGGCCCGCAATGAGCAGTTCTTC.

This clonotype occurred a few times. An end of the junction differs from the germline gene, which may be a read error. The chain has TRBV7-7 and TRBJ2-5; 12 bases match TRBD2. The germline gives CDR1 SSHAT, CDR2 FNYEAQ (reference sequence). The CDR3 is 16 amino acids. CDR3 loop: CASSSGLAGHQETQYF. The CDR3 nucleotides read TGTGCTAGCAGCTCCGGACTAGCGGGGCACCAAGAGACCCAGTACTTC. The whole variable domain, filled in from reference TRBV7-7 and TRBJ2-5, reads GAGVSQSPRYKVTKRGQDVTLRCDPISSHATLYWYQQALGQGPEFLTYFNYEAQPDKSGLPSDRFSAERPEGSISTLTIQRTEQRDSAMYRCASSSGLAGHQETQYFGPGTRLLVL.

This clonotype was counted only a few times. The chain uses TRBV18 and TRBJ2-1; TRBD2 matches 8 bases. This CDR3 is built from 17 residues. V dropped 3 bases and J dropped 7; count of bases not matched to a gene: 14. Germline loops: CDR1 KGHSH, CDR2 LQKENI. The CDR3 reads CASSPQGGGRRSNEQFF. The CDR3 DNA is TGTGCCAGCTCACCCCAGGGAGGCGGGAGGAGATCAAATGAGCAGTTCTTC.

The sample holds many counts of this clonotype. The chain is built from TRBV29-1 and TRBJ2-1; 9 bases match TRBD2. Trimming removed 5 bases from V and 1 base from J; junction bases left unmatched: 3. Germline V lookup: CDR1 SQVTM, CDR2 ANQGSEA. The CDR3 spans 14 residues. This chain's CDR3 is CSVKSGGSYNEQFF. In DNA form, the CDR3 reads TGCAGCGTTAAAAGCGGGGGGTCCTACAATGAGCAGTTCTTC.